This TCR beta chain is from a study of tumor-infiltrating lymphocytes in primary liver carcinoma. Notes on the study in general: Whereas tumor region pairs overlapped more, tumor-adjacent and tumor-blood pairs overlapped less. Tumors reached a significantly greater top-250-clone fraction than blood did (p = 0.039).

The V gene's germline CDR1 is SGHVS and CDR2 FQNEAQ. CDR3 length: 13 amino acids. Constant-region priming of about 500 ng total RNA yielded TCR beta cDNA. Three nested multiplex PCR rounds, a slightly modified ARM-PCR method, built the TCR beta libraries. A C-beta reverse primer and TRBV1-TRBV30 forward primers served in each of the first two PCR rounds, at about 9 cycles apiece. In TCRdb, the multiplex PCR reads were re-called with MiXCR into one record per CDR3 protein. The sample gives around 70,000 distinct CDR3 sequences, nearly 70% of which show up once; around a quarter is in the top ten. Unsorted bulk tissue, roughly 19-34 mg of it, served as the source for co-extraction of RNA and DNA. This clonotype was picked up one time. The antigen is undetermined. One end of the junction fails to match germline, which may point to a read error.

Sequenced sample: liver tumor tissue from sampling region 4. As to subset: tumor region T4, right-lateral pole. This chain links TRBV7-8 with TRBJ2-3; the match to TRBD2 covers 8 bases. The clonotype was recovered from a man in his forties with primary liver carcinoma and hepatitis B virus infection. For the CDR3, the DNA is TGTGTCAGCGGTGTAGCGGGGTCAGATACGCAGTATTTT. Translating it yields CVSGVAGSDTQYF.